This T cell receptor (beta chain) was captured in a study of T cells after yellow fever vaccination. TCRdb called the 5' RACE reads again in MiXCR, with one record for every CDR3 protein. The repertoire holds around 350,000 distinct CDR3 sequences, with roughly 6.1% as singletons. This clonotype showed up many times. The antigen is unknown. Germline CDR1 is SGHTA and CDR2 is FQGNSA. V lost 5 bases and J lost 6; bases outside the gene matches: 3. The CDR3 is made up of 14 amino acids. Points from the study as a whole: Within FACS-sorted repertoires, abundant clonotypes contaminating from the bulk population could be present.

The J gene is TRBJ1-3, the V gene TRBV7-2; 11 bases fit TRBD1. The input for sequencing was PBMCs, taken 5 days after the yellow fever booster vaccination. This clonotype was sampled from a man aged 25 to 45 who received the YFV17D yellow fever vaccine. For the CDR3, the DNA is TGTGCCAGCAGCCCGGGACAGGGGGTAAACACCATATATTTT. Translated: CASSPGQGVNTIYF. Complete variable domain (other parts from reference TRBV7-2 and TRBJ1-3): GAGVSQSPSNKVTEKGKDVELRCDPISGHTALYWYRQSLGQGLEFLIYFQGNSAPDKSGLPSDRFSAERTGGSVSTLTIQRTQQEDSAVYLCASSPGQGVNTIYFGEGSWLTVV.